Below are 14 T cell receptor beta chains sequenced from a single sample in a study of T cells after posttransplantation cyclophosphamide. Repertoires were generated with immunoSEQ multiplex PCR, while TCRdb's copy carries only in-frame clones and drops some. The profile shows approximately 52,000 clones, about 86% of them singletons. The sequencing sample was made of PBMCs. The receptor source for this set is a man between 25 and 39 years old with a blood cancer, CMV-positive, and with a related stem cell donor.

The sample holds a few counts of this clone. As DNA, the CDR3 is TGTGCCACCAGCAGAGATCGGGCAGGGGGTGGGCAGCCCCAGCATTTT. Its translation is CATSRDRAGGGQPQHF. The genes are TRBV15 and TRBJ1-5, with 7 bases matching TRBD1. CDR1 and CDR2 from the germline V gene are LNHNV and YYDKDF (reference sequence). The V segment lost 0 bases and the J segment 7 bases; nucleotides outside the gene matches: 9. CDR3 size: 16 residues.

The gene calls are TRBV28 and TRBJ1-3; a weak D match, TRBD1 (6 bases). Germline V gene lookup returns CDR1 MDHEN and CDR2 SYDVKM. V lost 4 bases and J lost 4, with 11 bases in between. There are 14 residues in the CDR3. The CDR3 DNA is TGTGCCAGCAGTTCCGGGACACTCGGAAACACCATATATTTT. Translating gives CASSSGTLGNTIYF. Full variable domain (remainder filled in from reference TRBV28 and TRBJ1-3): DVKVTQSSRYLVKRTGEKVFLECVQDMDHENMFWYRQDPGLGLRLIYFSYDVKMKEKGDIPEGYSVSREKKERFSLILESASTNQTSMYLCASSSGTLGNTIYFGEGSWLTVV.

V and J are TRBV5-4 and TRBJ2-6; the D is unclear. The CDR3 runs 16 residues. V was pared by 0 bases and J by 0 bases, with 7 bases between. Per the germline V gene, CDR1 is SGHNT and CDR2 is YYREEE (reference sequence). CDR3 region: CASSLAGASGANVLTF. CDR3 coding DNA: TGTGCCAGCAGCTTGGCAGGCGCCTCTGGGGCCAACGTCCTGACTTTC.

The rearrangement links TRBV5-1 to TRBJ1-6; possible D gene TRBD1, 6 bases. V lost 0 bases and J 0 bases, leaving 10 bases between the germline ends. Germline assignment: CDR1 SGHRS and CDR2 YFSETQ. This CDR3 is built from 17 residues. The CDR3 loop reads CASSLGTDSSYNSPLHF. The CDR3 DNA reads TGCGCCAGCAGCTTGGGTACGGACAGCTCCTATAATTCACCCCTCCACTTT.

This clone was counted a few times. The chain couples TRBV5-4 to TRBJ2-3; TRBD2 matches 14 bases. The germline V gene has CDR1 SGHNT and CDR2 YYREEE (reference sequence). The CDR3 length is 16 residues. Unmatched junction bases numbered 4, after V lost 4 bases and J lost 3 bases. CDR3 in DNA: TGTGCCAGCAGCATGCGGACTAGCGGGAGGACAGATACGCAGTATTTT. Translating gives CASSMRTSGRTDTQYF.

In its sample, this clone was seen once. V and J are TRBV29-1 and TRBJ2-5; tentative D call: TRBD1 (7 bases). Germline V gene data show CDR1 as SQVTM and CDR2 as ANQGSEA. This CDR3 is 12 amino acids long. V gave up 6 bases and J gave up 1 base, with 9 bases separating them. Here the CDR3 reads CSVRDSQETQYF. In nucleotides, the CDR3 is TGCAGCGTGCGGGACAGCCAAGAGACCCAGTACTTC.

This clone appeared a few times. This chain links TRBV6-1 with TRBJ2-1; 9 bases match TRBD2. This CDR3 is 16 amino acids long. Germline CDR1 reads MNHNS; CDR2 reads SASEGT. J was trimmed by 8 bases and V by 1 base; bases with no gene match: 9. The CDR3 DNA sequence: TGTGCCAGCAGTGAAGGGACTAGCGTGGGACGGGATGAGCAGTTCTTC. Translation gives CASSEGTSVGRDEQFF.

This clone has a handful of counts. The chain combines TRBV2 with TRBJ2-7, with 10 bases matching TRBD1. CDR3 size: 14 residues. V trimming: 11 bases; J trimming: 3 bases; junction bases outside the gene matches: 10. CDR1 is SNHLY, CDR2 FYNNEI, per germline. CDR3: CAGDPGDRGYEQYF. The DNA of the CDR3 is TGTGCCGGGGACCCGGGGGACAGGGGCTACGAGCAGTACTTC. The full variable domain, with the rest looked up from reference TRBV2 and TRBJ2-7, is EPEVTQTPSHQVTQMGQEVILRCVPISNHLYFYWYRQILGQKVEFLVSFYNNEISEKSEIFDDQFSVERPDGSNFTLKIRSTKLEDSAMYFCAGDPGDRGYEQYFGPGTRLTVT.

The rearrangement joins TRBV11-3 to TRBJ1-1; TRBD1 aligns across 7 bases. The CDR3 length is 14 residues. V trimming: 3 bases; J trimming: 2 bases; junction bases outside the gene matches: 3. Germline values: CDR1 SGHNT, CDR2 YENEEA. The CDR3 coding sequence is TGTGCCAGCAGCTTCGCAGGGGGAAACACTGAAGCTTTCTTT. Translated, it gives CASSFAGGNTEAFF.

The chain uses TRBV27 and TRBJ2-1; a possible D gene is TRBD2 (5 bases). This CDR3 has 13 amino acids. CDR1 is MNHEY, CDR2 SMNVEV, per germline (reference sequence). V gave up 3 bases and J gave up 5 bases, with 8 bases separating them. CDR3 in DNA: TGTGCCAGCAGTTTGCTAGCTCACAATGAGCAGTTCTTC. Encoded protein: CASSLLAHNEQFF.

This chain connects TRBV5-1 to TRBJ1-1; 7 bases map to TRBD1. This CDR3 comprises 15 residues. CDR1 is SGHRS and CDR2 is YFSETQ in the germline V gene. After removal of 3 bases from V and 5 bases from J, the junction contained 10 bases not matched to a gene. CDR3 region: CASSSSQGRTTEAFF. Written as DNA, the CDR3 is TGCGCCAGCAGCTCCTCACAGGGGAGAACAACTGAAGCTTTCTTT.

V is TRBV9 and J is TRBJ2-6; 8 bases align to TRBD1. The V gene's germline CDR1 is SGDLS and CDR2 YYNGEE. The junction had 5 bases not matched to a gene; V was cut back by 0 bases and J by 0 bases. This CDR3 is built from 18 residues. The CDR3 coding sequence is TGTGCCAGCAGCGTAGGAGGACAGGGTACCTCTGGGGCCAACGTCCTGACTTTC. Its translation is CASSVGGQGTSGANVLTF.

The genes are TRBV14 and TRBJ1-1; D ambiguous. The CDR3 consists of 15 residues. Trimming stripped 1 base from V and 3 bases from J, with 12 bases between. Germline lookup yields CDR1 SGHDN and CDR2 FVKESK. The CDR3 DNA reads TGTGCCAGCAGCCAAGTGGAGGCCCCGGACACTGAAGCTTTCTTT. The encoded protein is CASSQVEAPDTEAFF.

V and J are TRBV19 and TRBJ2-1; 9 bases align to TRBD2. Germline CDR1 reads LNHDA; CDR2 reads SQIVND (reference sequence). The length of the CDR3 is 17 residues. J gave up 3 bases and V 1 base, and 7 bases lay outside the gene matches. In DNA, the CDR3 is TGTGCCAGTAGTATAGTTAGCGGGAGTCACTTCTACAATGAGCAGTTCTTC. Translating gives CASSIVSGSHFYNEQFF.